This TCR beta chain was sequenced in a study of cytomegalovirus exposure and HLA in healthy donors. Whole-study results and caveats: Sequencing likely produced, as an artifact, a cluster of highly shared sequence variants. By a later analysis, the bulk of CMV-associated TCR beta chains appeared HLA-restricted.

Donors were ostensibly healthy at sampling, although undocumented immune exposures were probable. About this clone: Its matching antigen is unknown.

Germline loops: CDR1 SGHVS, CDR2 FNYEAQ. This CDR3 comprises 16 residues. Losses at the gene ends were 4 bases for V and 5 bases for J; bases not matched to a gene: 10. PCR was performed using 60 Vbeta and 13 Jbeta primers. Profiling relied on immunoSEQ multiplex PCR, and the TCRdb table lists in-frame clones only, not all of them. The table has roughly 100,000 clones, over 65% seen once. The rearrangement uses TRBV7-6 and TRBJ2-2; TRBD2 matches at 7 bases. Sequences were obtained from PBMCs. The sequence came from a man in his forties or fifties in good health and CMV-seropositive. The CDR3 DNA reads TGTGCCAGCAGCTCACCCCCGGGAGGTCAAACCGGGGAGCTGTTTTTT. This sequence encodes CASSSPPGGQTGELFF.